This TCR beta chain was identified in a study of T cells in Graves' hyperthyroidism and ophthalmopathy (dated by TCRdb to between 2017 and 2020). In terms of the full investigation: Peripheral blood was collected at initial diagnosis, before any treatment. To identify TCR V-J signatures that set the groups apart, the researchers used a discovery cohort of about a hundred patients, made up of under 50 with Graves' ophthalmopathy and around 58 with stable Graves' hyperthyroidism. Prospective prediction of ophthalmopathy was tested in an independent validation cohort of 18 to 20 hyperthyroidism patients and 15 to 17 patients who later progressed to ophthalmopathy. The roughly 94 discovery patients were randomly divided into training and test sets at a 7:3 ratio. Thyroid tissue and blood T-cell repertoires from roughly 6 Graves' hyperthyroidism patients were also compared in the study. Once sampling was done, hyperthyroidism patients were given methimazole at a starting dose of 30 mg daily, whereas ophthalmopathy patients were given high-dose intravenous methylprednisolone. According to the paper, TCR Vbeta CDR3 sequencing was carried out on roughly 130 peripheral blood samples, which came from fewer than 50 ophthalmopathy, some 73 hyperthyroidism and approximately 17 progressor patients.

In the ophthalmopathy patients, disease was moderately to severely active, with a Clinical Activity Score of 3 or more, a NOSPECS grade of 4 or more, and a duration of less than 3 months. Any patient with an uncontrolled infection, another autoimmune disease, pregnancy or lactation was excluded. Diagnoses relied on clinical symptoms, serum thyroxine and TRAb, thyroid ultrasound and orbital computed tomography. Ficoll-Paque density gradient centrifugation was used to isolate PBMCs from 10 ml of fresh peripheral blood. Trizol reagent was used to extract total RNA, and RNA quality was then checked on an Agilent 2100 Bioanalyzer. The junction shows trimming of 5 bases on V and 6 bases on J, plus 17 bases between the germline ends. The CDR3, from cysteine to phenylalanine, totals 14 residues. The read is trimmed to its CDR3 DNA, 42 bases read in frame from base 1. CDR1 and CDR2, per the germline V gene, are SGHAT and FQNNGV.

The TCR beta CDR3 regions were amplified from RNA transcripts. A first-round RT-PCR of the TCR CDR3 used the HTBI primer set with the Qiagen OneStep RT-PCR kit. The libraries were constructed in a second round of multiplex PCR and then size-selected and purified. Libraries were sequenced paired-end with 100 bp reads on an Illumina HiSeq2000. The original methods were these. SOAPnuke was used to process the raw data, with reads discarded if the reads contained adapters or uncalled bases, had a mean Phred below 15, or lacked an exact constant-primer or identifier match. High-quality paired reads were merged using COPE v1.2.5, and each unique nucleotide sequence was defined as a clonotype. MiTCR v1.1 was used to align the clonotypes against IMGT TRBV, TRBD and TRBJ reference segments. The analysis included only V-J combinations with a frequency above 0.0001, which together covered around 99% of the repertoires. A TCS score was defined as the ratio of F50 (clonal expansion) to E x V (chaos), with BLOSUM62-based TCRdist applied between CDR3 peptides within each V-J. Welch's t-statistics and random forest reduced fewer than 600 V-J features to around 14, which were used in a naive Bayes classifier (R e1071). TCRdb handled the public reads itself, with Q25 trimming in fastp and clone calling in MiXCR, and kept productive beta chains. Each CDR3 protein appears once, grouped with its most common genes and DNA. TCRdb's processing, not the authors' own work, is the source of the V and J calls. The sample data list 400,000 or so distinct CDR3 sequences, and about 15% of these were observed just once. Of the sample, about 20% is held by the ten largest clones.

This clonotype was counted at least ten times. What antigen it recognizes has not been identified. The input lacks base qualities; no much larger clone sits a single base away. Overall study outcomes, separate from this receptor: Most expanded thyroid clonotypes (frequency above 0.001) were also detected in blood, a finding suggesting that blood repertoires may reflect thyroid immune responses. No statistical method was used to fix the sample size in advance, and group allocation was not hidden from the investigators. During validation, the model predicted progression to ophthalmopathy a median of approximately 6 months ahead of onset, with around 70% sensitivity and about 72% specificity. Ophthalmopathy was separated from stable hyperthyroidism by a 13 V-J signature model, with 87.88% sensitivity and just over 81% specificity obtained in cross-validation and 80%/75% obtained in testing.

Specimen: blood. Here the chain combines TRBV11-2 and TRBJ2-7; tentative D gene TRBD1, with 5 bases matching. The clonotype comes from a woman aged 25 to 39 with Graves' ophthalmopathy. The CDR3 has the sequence CASSPPPTAGEQYF. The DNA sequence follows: TGTGCCAGCAGCCCCCCCCCGACAGCCGGCGAGCAGTACTTC.